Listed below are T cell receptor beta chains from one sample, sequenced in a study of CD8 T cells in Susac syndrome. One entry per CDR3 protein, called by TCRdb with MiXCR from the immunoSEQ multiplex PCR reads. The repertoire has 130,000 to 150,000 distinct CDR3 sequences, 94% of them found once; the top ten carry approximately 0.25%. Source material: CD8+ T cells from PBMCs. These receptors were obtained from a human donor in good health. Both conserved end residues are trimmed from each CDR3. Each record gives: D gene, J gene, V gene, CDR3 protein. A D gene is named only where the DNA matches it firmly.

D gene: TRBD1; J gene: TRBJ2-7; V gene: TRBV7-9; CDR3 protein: ASSPGTGWVEQY
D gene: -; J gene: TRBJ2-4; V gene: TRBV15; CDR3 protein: ATEPGHLSAKNIQY
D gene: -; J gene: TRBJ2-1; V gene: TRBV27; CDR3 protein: ASSLAASYNEQF
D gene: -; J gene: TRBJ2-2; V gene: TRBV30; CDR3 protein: AWGTVGTGELF
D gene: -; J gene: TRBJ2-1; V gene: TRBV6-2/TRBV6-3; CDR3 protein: ASSYSTGLPNEQF
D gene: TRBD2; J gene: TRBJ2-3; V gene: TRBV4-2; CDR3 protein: ASSQLAGGWPDTQY
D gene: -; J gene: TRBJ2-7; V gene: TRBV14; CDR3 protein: ASSHGSPSFYEQY
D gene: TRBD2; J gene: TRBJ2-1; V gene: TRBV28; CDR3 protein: ASNLGEGRDEQF
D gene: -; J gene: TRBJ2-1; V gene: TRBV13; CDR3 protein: ASSLYSAEQF
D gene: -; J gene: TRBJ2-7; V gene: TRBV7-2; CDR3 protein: ASSWRQSEQY
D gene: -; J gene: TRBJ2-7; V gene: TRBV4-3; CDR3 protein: ASSQGPNSYEQY
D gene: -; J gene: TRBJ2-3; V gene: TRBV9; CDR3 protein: ASSAVRGAGDTQY
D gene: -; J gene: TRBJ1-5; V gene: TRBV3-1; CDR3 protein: ASSQATGSSQPQH
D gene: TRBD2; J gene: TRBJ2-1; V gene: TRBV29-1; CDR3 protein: SVEEATSGRAGFYNEQF
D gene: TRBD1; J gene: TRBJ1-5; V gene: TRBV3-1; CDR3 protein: ASSPTGDSNQPQH
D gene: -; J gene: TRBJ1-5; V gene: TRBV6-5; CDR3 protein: ASTTGFGQPQH
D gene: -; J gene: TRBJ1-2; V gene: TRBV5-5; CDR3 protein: ASSLTAYGYT
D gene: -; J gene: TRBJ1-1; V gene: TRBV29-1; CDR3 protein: SVVDSNTEAF
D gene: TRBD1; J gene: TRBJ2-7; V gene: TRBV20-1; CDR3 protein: SATGTGDPLPYEQY
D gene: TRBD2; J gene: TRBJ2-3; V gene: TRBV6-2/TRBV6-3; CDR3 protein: ASSYSTFLAGAKADTQY
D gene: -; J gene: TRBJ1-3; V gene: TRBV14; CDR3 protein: ASSRAGDGNTIY
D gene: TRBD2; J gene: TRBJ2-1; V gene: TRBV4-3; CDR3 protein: ASSRDASGSYNEQF
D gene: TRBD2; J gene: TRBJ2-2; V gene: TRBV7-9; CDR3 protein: ASSFLLAGENTGELF
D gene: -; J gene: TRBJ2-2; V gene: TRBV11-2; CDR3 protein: ASSLYGGELF
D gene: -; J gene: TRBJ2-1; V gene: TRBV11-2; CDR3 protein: ASSSNKQGNEQF
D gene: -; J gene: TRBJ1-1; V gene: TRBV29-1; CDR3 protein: SVEEPMGTMNTEAF
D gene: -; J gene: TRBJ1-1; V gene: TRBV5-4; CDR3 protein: ASSNTGSNTEAF
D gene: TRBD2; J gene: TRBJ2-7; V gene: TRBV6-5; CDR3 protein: VPGGLAGISYEQY
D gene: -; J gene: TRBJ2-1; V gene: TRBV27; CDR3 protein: ASSSSRNNEQF
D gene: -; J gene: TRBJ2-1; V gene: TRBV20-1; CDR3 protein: SAWAHSDSYGEQF
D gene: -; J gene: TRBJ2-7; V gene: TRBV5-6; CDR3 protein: ASSLGSDYEQY
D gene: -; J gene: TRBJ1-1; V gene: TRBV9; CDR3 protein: ASSPRGGRGEAF
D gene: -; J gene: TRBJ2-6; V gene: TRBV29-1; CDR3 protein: SVEEQASTGANVLT
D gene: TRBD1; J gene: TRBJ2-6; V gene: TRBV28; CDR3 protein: ASRPGQGNSGANVLT
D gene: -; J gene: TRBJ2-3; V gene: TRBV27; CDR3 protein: ASSLLANTDTQY
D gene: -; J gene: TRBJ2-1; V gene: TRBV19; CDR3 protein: ASSDQGTYNEQF
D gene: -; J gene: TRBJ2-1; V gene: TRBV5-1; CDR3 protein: ASSLASVNEQF
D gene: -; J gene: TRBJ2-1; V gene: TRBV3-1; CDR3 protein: ASSQVGVGAYLNNEQF
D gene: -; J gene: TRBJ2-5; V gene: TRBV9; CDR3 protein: ASSGPGETQY
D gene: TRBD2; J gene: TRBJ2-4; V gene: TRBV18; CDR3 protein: ASSTSVQNIQY
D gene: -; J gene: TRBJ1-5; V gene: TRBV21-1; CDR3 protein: ASSKGDRRERDQPQH
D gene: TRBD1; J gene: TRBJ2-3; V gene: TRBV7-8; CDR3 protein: ASSLVGTGDTQY